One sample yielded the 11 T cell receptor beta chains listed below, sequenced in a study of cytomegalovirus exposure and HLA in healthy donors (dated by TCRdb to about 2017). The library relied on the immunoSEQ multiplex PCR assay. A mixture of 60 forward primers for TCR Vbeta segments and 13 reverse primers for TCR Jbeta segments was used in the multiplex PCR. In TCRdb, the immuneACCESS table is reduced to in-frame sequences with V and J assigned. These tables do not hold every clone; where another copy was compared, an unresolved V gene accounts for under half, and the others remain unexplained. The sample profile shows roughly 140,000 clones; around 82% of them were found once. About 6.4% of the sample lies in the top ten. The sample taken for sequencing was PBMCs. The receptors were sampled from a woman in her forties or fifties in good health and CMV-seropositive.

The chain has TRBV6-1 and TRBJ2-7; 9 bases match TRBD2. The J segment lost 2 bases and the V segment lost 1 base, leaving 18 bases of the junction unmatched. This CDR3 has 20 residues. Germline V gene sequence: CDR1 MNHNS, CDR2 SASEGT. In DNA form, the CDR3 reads TGTGCCAGCAGTGAAGGATTCGAGCGTATTAGCGGGGGCCAACCCTACGAGCAGTACTTC. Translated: CASSEGFERISGGQPYEQYF.

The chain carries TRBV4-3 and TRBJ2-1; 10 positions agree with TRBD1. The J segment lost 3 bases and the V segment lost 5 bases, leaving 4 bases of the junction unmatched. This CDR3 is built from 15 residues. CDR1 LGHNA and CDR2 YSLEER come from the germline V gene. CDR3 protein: CASSRGQGFYNEQFF. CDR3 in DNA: TGCGCCAGCAGCAGGGGACAGGGGTTCTACAATGAGCAGTTCTTC.

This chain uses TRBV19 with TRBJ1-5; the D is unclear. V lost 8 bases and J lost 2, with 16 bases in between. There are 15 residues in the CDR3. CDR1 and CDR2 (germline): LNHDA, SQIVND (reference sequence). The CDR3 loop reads CASPYGRRGNQPQHF. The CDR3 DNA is TGTGCCAGTCCGTACGGGAGACGAGGCAATCAGCCCCAGCATTTT.

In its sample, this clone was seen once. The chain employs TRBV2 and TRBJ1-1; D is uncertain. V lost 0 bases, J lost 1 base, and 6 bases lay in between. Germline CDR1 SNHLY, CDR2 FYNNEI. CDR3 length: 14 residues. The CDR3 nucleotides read TGTGCCAGCAGTGAAGCGCTACGGAACACTGAAGCTTTCTTT. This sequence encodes CASSEALRNTEAFF.

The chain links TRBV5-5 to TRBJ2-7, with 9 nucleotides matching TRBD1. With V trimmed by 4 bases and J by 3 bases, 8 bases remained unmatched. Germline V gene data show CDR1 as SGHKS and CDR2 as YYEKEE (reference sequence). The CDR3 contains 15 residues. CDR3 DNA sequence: TGTGCCAGCAGCCCGGAGGGGACAGGGTTCTACGAGCAGTACTTC. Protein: CASSPEGTGFYEQYF.

CDR3 amino acids: CASSFDGVGYEQYF. The CDR3 DNA reads TGTGCCAGCAGCTTTGACGGGGTTGGTTACGAGCAGTACTTC. The chain couples TRBV7-9 to TRBJ2-7, with a possible D match to TRBD2 (5 bases). This CDR3 is 14 amino acids long. Germline CDR1 reads SEHNR; CDR2 reads FQNEAQ (reference sequence). V lost 3 bases, J lost 4 bases, and 13 bases lay in between.

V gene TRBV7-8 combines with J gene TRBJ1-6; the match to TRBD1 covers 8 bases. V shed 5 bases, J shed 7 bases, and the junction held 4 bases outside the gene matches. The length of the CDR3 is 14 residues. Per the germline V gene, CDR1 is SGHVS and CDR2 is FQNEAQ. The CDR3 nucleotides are TGTGCCAGCAGCCCCCGGGACAGGAATTCACCCCTCCACTTT. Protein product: CASSPRDRNSPLHF.

CDR3 in amino acids: CASSVSNEQYF. The CDR3 DNA is TGTGCCAGCTCAGTATCCAACGAGCAGTACTTC. V gene TRBV6-1 combines with J gene TRBJ2-7, with D unresolved. The V and J ends lost 8 bases and 5 bases respectively, with 10 bases between them. The length of the CDR3 is 11 residues. Germline V gene lookup returns CDR1 MNHNS and CDR2 SASEGT.

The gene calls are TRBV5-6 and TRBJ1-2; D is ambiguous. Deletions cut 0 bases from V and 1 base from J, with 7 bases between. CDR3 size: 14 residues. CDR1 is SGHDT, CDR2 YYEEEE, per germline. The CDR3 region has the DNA TGTGCCAGCAGCTTGGTTACACATAACTATGGCTACACCTTC. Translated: CASSLVTHNYGYTF.

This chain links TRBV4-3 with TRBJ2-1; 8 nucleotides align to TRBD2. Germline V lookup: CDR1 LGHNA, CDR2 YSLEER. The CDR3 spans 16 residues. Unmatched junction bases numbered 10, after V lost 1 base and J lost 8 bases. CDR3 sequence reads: CASSQVWSSGFYEQFF. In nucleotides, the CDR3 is TGCGCCAGCAGCCAAGTCTGGTCTAGCGGGTTCTATGAGCAGTTCTTC.

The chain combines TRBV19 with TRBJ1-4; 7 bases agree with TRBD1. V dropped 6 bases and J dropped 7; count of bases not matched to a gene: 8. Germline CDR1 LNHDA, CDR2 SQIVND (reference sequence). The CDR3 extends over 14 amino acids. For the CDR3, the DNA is TGTGCCAGTAGGGAGGGGGCCTCTTTTGAAAAACTGTTTTTT. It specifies CASREGASFEKLFF. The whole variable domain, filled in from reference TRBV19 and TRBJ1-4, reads DGGITQSPKYLFRKEGQNVTLSCEQNLNHDAMYWYRQDPGQGLRLIYYSQIVNDFQKGDIAEGYSVSREKKESFPLTVTSAQKNPTAFYLCASREGASFEKLFFGSGTQLSVL.